This T cell receptor beta chain comes out of a study of patients and donors after allogeneic stem cell transplantation. V was clipped by 3 bases and J by 6 bases; unmatched bases: 5. Germline assignment: CDR1 MNHEY and CDR2 SMNVEV (reference sequence). This CDR3 region has 14 residues. TCRdb re-called the RT-PCR reads with MiXCR, one entry per CDR3 protein. The sample contains 65,000 to 80,000 distinct CDR3 sequences, less than 30% of which appear only once. The sequence was obtained from a human donor who was either an allogeneic HSCT recipient or a stem cell or donor lymphocyte infusion donor (not recorded which). It is not recorded whose cells these are; they may come from a transplant donor. J is TRBJ1-5 and V is TRBV27, with 7 bases fitting TRBD1. Sequenced: blood, either unsorted or a sorted T cell fraction (not recorded which). The CDR3, as DNA: TGTGCCAGCAGTTTCAACACAGGGGTTCAGCCCCAGCATTTT. Its protein product is CASSFNTGVQPQHF.